The clone carrying this TCR beta chain has a handful of counts. Its specificity is not known. Authors' processing steps: With immunoSEQ giving junction-only sequences and no quality scores, filtering differed. Only in-frame clones appear in the TCRdb table, and some are missing; sequencing was by immunoSEQ multiplex PCR. V, J and clone size are those of that table, while D and trimming were read from the DNA. The sample contains 650,000 to 800,000 clones, 72% of which appear only once. This specimen comes from a study of shared clonotypes between healthy human individuals. Findings of the study overall: Of the naive CD4 clonotypes, roughly 5% were shared across a handful of donors. Enrolling few donors narrowed the genetic and exposure-history diversity that was represented.

This CDR3 contains 16 residues. Germline assignment: CDR1 MDHEN and CDR2 SYDVKM. Deletions cut 2 bases from V and 3 bases from J, with 16 bases between. The origin of this receptor is a woman in her twenties or thirties in good health. Sequencing was done on a sample of memory CD4+ T cells sorted from blood. Subset indicated: CD45RA-negative fraction. The chain combines TRBV28 with TRBJ1-1; D is undetermined. CDR3 loop: CASSLGSSLRYTEAFF. The CDR3 DNA follows: TGTGCCAGCAGTTTAGGGTCCTCCCTACGGTACACTGAAGCTTTCTTT.